This T cell receptor beta chain was identified during a study of PD-1 blockade in classical Hodgkin lymphoma. As for the study in general: Patients got intravenous nivolumab 3 mg/kg every 2 weeks.

About this clone: Its antigen is still unknown.

Study-wide results and caveats: Similar baseline diversity was found in complete responders and newly diagnosed patients. By C4D1 there was a significant rise in CD4+ TCR diversity but not in CD8+ TCR diversity.

Time point defined: cycle 4 day 1 (C4D1), after five to seven weeks of nivolumab. Each patient's relapse followed autologous stem cell transplantation, and brentuximab vedotin exposure varied. Sequencing used immunoSEQ multiplex PCR; TCRdb keeps in-frame clones, though not all of them. The sample has over 25,000 clones, about 72% seen once. Looked up from germline, CDR1 is SGHNT and CDR2 is YENEEA. CDR3 size: 15 residues. V gave up 4 bases and J gave up 5 bases; unmatched junction bases: 8. The V gene is TRBV11-3, the J gene TRBJ2-5; 9 bases match TRBD1. The input for sequencing was peripheral blood mononuclear cells (PBMCs), taken before the fourth cycle of nivolumab. This TCR was recovered from a human donor with classical Hodgkin lymphoma. CDR3 sequence reads: CASSSPGQGGETQYF. The DNA for the CDR3 is TGTGCCAGCAGCTCACCGGGACAGGGAGGGGAGACCCAGTACTTC. The complete variable domain, with remaining parts taken from reference TRBV11-3 and TRBJ2-5, reads EAGVVQSPRYKIIEKKQPVAFWCNPISGHNTLYWYLQNLGQGPELLIRYENEEAVDDSQLPKDRFSAERLKGVDSTLKIQPAELGDSAVYLCASSSPGQGGETQYFGPGTRLLVL.